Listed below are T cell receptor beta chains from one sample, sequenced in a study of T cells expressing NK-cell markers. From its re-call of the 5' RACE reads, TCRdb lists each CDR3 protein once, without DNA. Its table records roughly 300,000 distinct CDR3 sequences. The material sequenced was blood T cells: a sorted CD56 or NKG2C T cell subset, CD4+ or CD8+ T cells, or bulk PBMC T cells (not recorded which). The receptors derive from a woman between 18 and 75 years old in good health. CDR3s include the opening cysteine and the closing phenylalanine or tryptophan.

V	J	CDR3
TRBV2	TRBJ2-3	CASSDGGQGSTDTQYF
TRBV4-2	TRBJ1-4	CASSHIDGTNEKLFF
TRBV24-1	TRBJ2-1	CATGGAGGYNEQFF
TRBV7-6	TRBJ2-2	CASSLAGGSSGTGELFF
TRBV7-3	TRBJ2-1	CASSPGQGPLPSNEQFF
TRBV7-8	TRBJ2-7	CASSPRQGRQYEQYF
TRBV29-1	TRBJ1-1	CSVGGTGGLNTEAFF
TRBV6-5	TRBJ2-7	CASSFSGTGEQYF
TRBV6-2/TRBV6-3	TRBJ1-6	CASRPGQAGNSPLHF
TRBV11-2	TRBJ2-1	CASSLYRTEQFF
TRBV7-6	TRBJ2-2	CASSSQERGRLFF
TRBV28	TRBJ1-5	CASRPTGVGNQPQHF
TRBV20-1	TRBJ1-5	CSAREVDGQPQHF
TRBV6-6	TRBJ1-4	CASSSQGLEKLFF
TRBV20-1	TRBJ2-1	CSARDLSRGRSYNEQFF
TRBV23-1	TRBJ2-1	CASSQSRQDNEQFF
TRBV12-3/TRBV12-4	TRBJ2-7	CASSLGRGLAGAEQYF
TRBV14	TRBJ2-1	CASSQDKGVSFNEQFF
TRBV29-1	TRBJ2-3	CSAKLTSGSTDTQYF
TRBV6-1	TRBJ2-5	CASTAGQGRQKTQYF
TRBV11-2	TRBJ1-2	CASNLDSGPSNYGYTF
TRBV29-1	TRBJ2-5	CSVGGQGQETQYF
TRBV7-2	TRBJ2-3	CASSWTNLRDTQYF
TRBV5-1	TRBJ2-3	CASSSTSGRATDTQYF
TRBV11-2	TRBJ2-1	CASSLGVEQFF
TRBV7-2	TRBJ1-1	CASSFVGASNTEAFF
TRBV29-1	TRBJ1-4	CSVELGTGRLYEKLFF
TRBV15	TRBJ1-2	CATSRDRVWSYGYTF
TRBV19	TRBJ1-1	CASSIHRDTEAFF
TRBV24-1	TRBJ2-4	CATREGNIQYF
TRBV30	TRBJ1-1	CAGGWGPPGTEAFF
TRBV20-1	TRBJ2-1	CSARQPTGRRDNEQFF
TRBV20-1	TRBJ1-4	CSAGTPTNEKLFF
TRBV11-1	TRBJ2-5	CASSLDILKGGSLRETQYF
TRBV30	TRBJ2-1	CAWSATGTGKLNEQFF
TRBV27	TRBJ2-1	CASSAPGTMVNEQFF
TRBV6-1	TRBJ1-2	CASGRKDSPEGYTF
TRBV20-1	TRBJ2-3	CSARDGASGRADTQYF
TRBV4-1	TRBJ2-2	CASSQTGTGTNTGELFF
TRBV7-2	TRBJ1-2	CASSLPAWAGANGYTF